Listed below are T cell receptor beta chains from one sample, sequenced in a study of CD8+CD57+ T cells in acquired aplastic anemia. A single record per CDR3 protein comes from TCRdb applying MiXCR to the reads. Of fewer than 300,000 distinct CDR3 sequences in the sample, 65% to 90% were seen once. Material for sequencing was sorted CD4+, CD8+, or CD8+CD57+ T cells (not recorded which) from PBMCs. Source of these receptors: a human donor with aplastic anemia. The CDR3 runs from the conserved cysteine through the conserved F or W. Fields, in order: clone size, V gene, J gene, D gene, CDR3 protein. A D gene is named only where the DNA matches it firmly. Clone size appears in some rows only: once, few, many, or a class for an expanded clone.

few,TRBV29-1,TRBJ1-1,.,CSVEQGTTEAFF
.,TRBV7-3,TRBJ1-1,.,CASSLVPGELSFGAFF
.,TRBV7-9,TRBJ2-3,TRBD1,CASSFPQGARKRKF
.,TRBV7-3,TRBJ1-2,.,CASSSPHVGLAGGYTF
.,TRBV9,TRBJ2-5,.,CASSLADGRKEPQYF
.,TRBV7-8,TRBJ2-3,.,CASSLAGGPRGADTQYF
.,TRBV7-9,TRBJ2-3,.,CASRDVGDTTYYF
.,TRBV5-1,TRBJ2-1,.,CASSSEFYGKQFF
.,TRBV5-4,TRBJ1-5,.,CASSTGPNQPQHF
.,TRBV9,TRBJ1-2,.,CASSAGEGAYDQCYTF
once,TRBV7-9,TRBJ1-5,TRBD1,CASSVGGGTNQPQHF
.,TRBV7-3,TRBJ2-4,.,CASGSATDIHYF
.,TRBV7-2,TRBJ1-1,.,CASSLAGGVSGNTEAFF
.,TRBV7-3,TRBJ2-5,.,CASSTVASEESLYF
few,TRBV2,TRBJ2-1,TRBD2,CASRGGWGDKQFF
.,TRBV7-6,TRBJ1-6,.,CASSSAPLAANSHLHF
.,TRBV5-4,TRBJ2-5,.,CASNFTGDQETQYF
few,TRBV20-1,.,.,CSVPGLLADTQHF
.,TRBV20-1,TRBJ2-5,TRBD2,CSARREGRETQYF
.,TRBV15,TRBJ2-5,.,CATSRDSQEETQYF
.,TRBV5-6,TRBJ2-3,.,CASSLDGQGGTDTQYF
.,TRBV10-3,TRBJ1-1,.,CAITKDLTGNTEAFF
.,TRBV7-8,TRBJ2-7,TRBD2,CASRLSGGPPHEQYF
.,TRBV9,TRBJ2-3,.,CASSVGSAAKHYF
.,TRBV7-2,TRBJ2-1,TRBD2,CASSLMTSGRGTEQFF
.,TRBV7-6,TRBJ2-1,TRBD2,CASTLERGGGRDKQFF
.,TRBV7-8,TRBJ1-6,.,CASSSERGNAPLHF
.,TRBV7-9,TRBJ2-5,.,CATSRTSDEETDNF
.,TRBV7-8,TRBJ1-2,.,CASSLAGGGNYRYTF
few,TRBV9,TRBJ2-5,.,CASGGAGKTQYF
.,TRBV20-1,TRBJ1-4,TRBD1,CSARPTDRDYEKLFF